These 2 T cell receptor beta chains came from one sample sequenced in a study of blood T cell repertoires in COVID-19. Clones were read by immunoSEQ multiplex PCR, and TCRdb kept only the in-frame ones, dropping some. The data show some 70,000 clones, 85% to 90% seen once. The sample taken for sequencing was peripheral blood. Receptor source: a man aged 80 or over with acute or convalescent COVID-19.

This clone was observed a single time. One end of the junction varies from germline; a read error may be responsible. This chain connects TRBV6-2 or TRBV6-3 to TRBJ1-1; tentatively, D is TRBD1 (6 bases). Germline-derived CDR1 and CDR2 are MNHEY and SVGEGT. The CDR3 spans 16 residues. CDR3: CASSYSGHRTNTEAFF. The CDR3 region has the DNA TGTGCCAGCAGCTACTCGGGACACAGAACCAACACTGAAGCTTTCTTT.

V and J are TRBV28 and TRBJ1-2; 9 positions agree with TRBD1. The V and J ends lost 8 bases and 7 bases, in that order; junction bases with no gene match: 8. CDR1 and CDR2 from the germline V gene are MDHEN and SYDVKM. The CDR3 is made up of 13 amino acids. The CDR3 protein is CASQGTGRIGYTF. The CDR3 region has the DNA TGTGCCAGCCAAGGGACAGGGAGAATTGGCTACACCTTC.